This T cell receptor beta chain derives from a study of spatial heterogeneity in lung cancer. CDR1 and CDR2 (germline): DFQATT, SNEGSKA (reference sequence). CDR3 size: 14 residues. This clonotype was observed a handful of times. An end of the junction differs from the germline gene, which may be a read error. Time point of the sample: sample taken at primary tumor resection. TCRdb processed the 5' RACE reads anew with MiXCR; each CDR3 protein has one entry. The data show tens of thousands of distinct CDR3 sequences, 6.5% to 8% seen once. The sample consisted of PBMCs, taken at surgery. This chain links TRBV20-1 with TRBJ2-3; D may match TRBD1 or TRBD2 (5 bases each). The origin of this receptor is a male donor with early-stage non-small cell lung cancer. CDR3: CSARPGAAKDLMDF. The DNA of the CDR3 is TGCAGTGCTCGCCCCGGGGCGGCCAAGGATCTTATGGATTTT.